This passage covers 18 T cell receptor beta chains from one sample sequenced in a study of OX40 agonist ivuxolimab in advanced cancers. Profiling relied on immunoSEQ multiplex PCR, and the TCRdb table lists in-frame clones only, not all of them. The profile shows about 76,000 clones, roughly 85% of them singletons. The sequenced sample was CD4+ or CD8+ T cells sorted from blood, obtained in a trial of the OX40 agonist ivuxolimab. The receptors shown here come from an adult with an advanced solid tumor such as melanoma, head and neck, liver or kidney cancer.

Only one count was recorded for this clone. J is TRBJ2-5 and V is TRBV5-1, with a tentative D call TRBD1 (6 bases). The germline V and J ends were trimmed by 0 bases and 4 bases, with 13 bases remaining between them. The CDR3 covers 15 residues. Germline V CDR1 and CDR2: SGHRS, YFSETQ. The CDR3 nucleotides read TGCGCCAGCAGCTTGGGGTCCCAGGGGCGAGAGACCCAGTACTTC. It specifies CASSLGSQGRETQYF. The whole variable domain, filled in from reference TRBV5-1 and TRBJ2-5, reads KAGVTQTPRYLIKTRGQQVTLSCSPISGHRSVSWYQQTPGQGLQFLFEYFSETQRNKGNFPGRFSGRQFSNSRSEMNVSTLELGDSALYLCASSLGSQGRETQYFGPGTRLLVL.

The chain employs TRBV7-9 and TRBJ1-4; tentatively, D is TRBD1 (5 bases). With 1 base removed from V and 8 bases from J, the gap between germline ends came to 17 bases. There are 16 residues in the CDR3. The germline gives CDR1 SEHNR, CDR2 FQNEAQ (reference sequence). For the CDR3, the DNA is TGTGCCAGCAGCTTAGGAGGGACGGGGGTTGCGGAAAAACTGTTTTTT. It is translated as CASSLGGTGVAEKLFF.

The rearrangement links TRBV6-5 to TRBJ2-7, with no clear D. This CDR3 is 11 amino acids long. Between the trimmed V and J ends, which lost 6 bases and 5 bases, there was a span of 8 bases. Germline assignment: CDR1 MNHEY and CDR2 SVGAGI. The CDR3 DNA is TGTGCCAGCAGGGGATGGGACGAGCAGTACTTC. It translates to CASRGWDEQYF.

The rearrangement uses TRBV7-9 and TRBJ1-3; the D is unclear. CDR1 and CDR2 (germline): SEHNR, FQNEAQ (reference sequence). The V and J ends lost 3 bases and 0 bases respectively, with 9 bases between them. The CDR3 length is 15 residues. The CDR3 region is CASSFSWRSGNTIYF. CDR3 bases: TGTGCCAGCAGCTTTTCATGGCGCTCTGGAAACACCATATATTTT.

The chain carries TRBV30 and TRBJ1-5, with D possibly matching TRBD1 (5 bases). CDR3 length: 12 residues. Looked up from germline, CDR1 is GTSNPN and CDR2 is SVGIG (reference sequence). V was clipped by 2 bases and J by 5 bases, with 7 bases between them. The CDR3 here is CAWSPGYQPQHF. The CDR3 nucleotides read TGTGCCTGGAGTCCAGGGTATCAGCCCCAGCATTTT.

The genes are TRBV19 and TRBJ1-1, with D maybe TRBD1 (6 bases). The CDR3 runs to 15 residues. V was shortened by 7 bases and J by 7 bases, with 22 bases between the two germline ends. Germline-derived CDR1 and CDR2 are LNHDA and SQIVND (reference sequence). CDR3 nucleotide sequence: TGTGCCAGTATTGGCGCAGCGGGGGGGGCAGATGAAGCTTTCTTT. This sequence encodes CASIGAAGGADEAFF.

The gene calls are TRBV9 and TRBJ2-2; no firm D call. Deletions cut 4 bases from V and 3 bases from J, with 19 bases between. Germline V gene sequence: CDR1 SGDLS, CDR2 YYNGEE. The CDR3 covers 17 residues. The CDR3 protein is CASSPQAGLIDTGELFF. The CDR3 DNA sequence: TGTGCCAGCAGCCCCCAGGCAGGCTTGATCGACACCGGGGAGCTGTTTTTT.

This chain connects TRBV10-2 to TRBJ2-5, with 11 bases identical to TRBD2. In germline, CDR1 is WSHSY, CDR2 SAAADI. The CDR3 has 13 residues. After removal of 6 bases from V and 5 bases from J, the junction contained 2 bases not matched to a gene. DNA of the CDR3: TGCGCCAGCAGGATAGCGGGGGGGGAGACCCAGTACTTC. It translates to CASRIAGGETQYF.

V gene TRBV6-5 combines with J gene TRBJ2-7, with TRBD2 as a possible D gene (6 bases). This CDR3 has 11 residues. V dropped 5 bases and J dropped 7 bases, with 9 bases sitting between them. Germline loops: CDR1 MNHEY, CDR2 SVGAGI. The CDR3 loop reads CASSHAGEQYF. DNA of the CDR3: TGTGCCAGCAGTCACGCGGGGGAGCAGTACTTC.

The chain is built from TRBV7-2 and TRBJ2-1, with TRBD2 identical over 13 bases. The length of the CDR3 is 15 residues. The trim removed 4 bases at V and 8 bases at J, leaving 5 bases unmatched. Germline V lookup: CDR1 SGHTA, CDR2 FQGNSA. Written as DNA, the CDR3 is TGTGCCAGCAGCTCAACTAGCGGGGGGGCCTATGAGCAGTTCTTC. Its protein product is CASSSTSGGAYEQFF.

The chain carries TRBV29-1 and TRBJ1-1, with D tentatively TRBD1 (6 bases). The V end was cut by 5 bases, the J end by 1 base, with 8 bases between. CDR1 SQVTM and CDR2 ANQGSEA come from the germline V gene. This CDR3 contains 12 residues. The CDR3 reads CSVLQGNTEAFF. The CDR3 DNA reads TGCAGCGTTCTACAGGGGAACACTGAAGCTTTCTTT.

This chain links TRBV7-2 with TRBJ2-5; D gene unclear. The CDR3 has 11 amino acids. V was cut by 5 bases and J by 6 bases, with 7 bases left in between. CDR1 is SGHTA, CDR2 FQGNSA, per germline. The CDR3 DNA follows: TGTGCCAGCAGCGAGAGCCAGACCCAGTACTTC. It yields the protein CASSESQTQYF.

This chain joins TRBV19 and TRBJ1-5, with TRBD1 matching over 7 bases. Per germline, CDR1 LNHDA and CDR2 SQIVND (reference sequence). The CDR3 has 13 residues. Trimming took 5 bases from V and 5 from J; bases not matched to a gene: 3. This chain's CDR3 is CASSDREYQPQHF. CDR3 coding DNA: TGTGCCAGTAGTGACAGGGAGTATCAGCCCCAGCATTTT.

This sequence joins TRBV5-4 and TRBJ1-1; 9 nucleotides align to TRBD1. Per germline, CDR1 SGHNT and CDR2 YYREEE (reference sequence). There are 16 residues in the CDR3. The ends lost 0 bases at V and 8 bases at J; junction bases unmatched: 11. Here the CDR3 reads CASSLDWRPGTGEAFF. Here the CDR3 DNA reads TGTGCCAGCAGCTTGGACTGGCGACCTGGGACAGGGGAAGCTTTCTTT.

This chain uses TRBV18 with TRBJ2-7, with D maybe TRBD1 (5 bases). The CDR3 contains 13 residues. The V and J ends lost 0 bases and 4 bases respectively, with 7 bases between them. Germline V gene sequence: CDR1 KGHSH, CDR2 LQKENI. CDR3 bases: TGTGCCAGCTCACCACCGACAGTGTACGAGCAGTACTTC. This encodes CASSPPTVYEQYF.

The chain employs TRBV5-1 and TRBJ2-7; 8 bases fit TRBD1. Unmatched junction bases numbered 5, after V lost 1 base and J lost 2 bases. The germline gives CDR1 SGHRS, CDR2 YFSETQ. This CDR3 comprises 15 residues. CDR3 protein: CASSLSRTGTYEQYF. CDR3 sequence (DNA): TGCGCCAGCAGCTTGTCCCGGACAGGGACCTACGAGCAGTACTTC.

In this sample, this clone turned up a few times. The V gene is TRBV9, the J gene TRBJ1-1; no clear D gene. The germline gives CDR1 SGDLS, CDR2 YYNGEE. Trimming shortened V by 4 bases and J by 1 base, and 11 bases separated the two germline ends. The CDR3 covers 14 residues. The chain's CDR3 is CASSLGQRNTEAFF. DNA of the CDR3: TGTGCCAGCAGCCTCGGGCAGCGGAACACTGAAGCTTTCTTT. The full variable domain, its missing parts supplied by reference TRBV9 and TRBJ1-1, is DSGVTQTPKHLITATGQRVTLRCSPRSGDLSVYWYQQSLDQGLQFLIQYYNGEERAKGNILERFSAQQFPDLHSELNLSSLELGDSALYFCASSLGQRNTEAFFGQGTRLTVV.

This chain links TRBV14 with TRBJ1-2, with a possible D match to TRBD1 (5 bases). Between the trimmed V and J ends, which lost 5 bases and 8 bases, there was a span of 27 bases. The CDR3 runs to 17 residues. Germline V gene sequence: CDR1 SGHDN, CDR2 FVKESK. The CDR3 spells CASSARSVSDGAGGYTF. The CDR3 nucleotides read TGTGCCAGCAGCGCCCGGAGTGTATCCGACGGGGCGGGCGGCTACACCTTC.